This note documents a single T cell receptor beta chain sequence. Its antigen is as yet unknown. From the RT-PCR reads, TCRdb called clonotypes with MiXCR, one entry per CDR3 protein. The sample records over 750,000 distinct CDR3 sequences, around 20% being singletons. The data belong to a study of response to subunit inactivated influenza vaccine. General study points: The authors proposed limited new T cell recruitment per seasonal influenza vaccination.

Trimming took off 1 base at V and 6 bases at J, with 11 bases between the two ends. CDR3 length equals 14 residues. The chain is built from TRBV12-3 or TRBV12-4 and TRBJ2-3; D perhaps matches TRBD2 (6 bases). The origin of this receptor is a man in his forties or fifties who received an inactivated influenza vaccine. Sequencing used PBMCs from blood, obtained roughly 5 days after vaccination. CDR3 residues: CASSLGASEDTQYF. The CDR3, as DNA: TGTGCCAGCAGTTTAGGGGCTAGCGAGGATACGCAGTATTTT.